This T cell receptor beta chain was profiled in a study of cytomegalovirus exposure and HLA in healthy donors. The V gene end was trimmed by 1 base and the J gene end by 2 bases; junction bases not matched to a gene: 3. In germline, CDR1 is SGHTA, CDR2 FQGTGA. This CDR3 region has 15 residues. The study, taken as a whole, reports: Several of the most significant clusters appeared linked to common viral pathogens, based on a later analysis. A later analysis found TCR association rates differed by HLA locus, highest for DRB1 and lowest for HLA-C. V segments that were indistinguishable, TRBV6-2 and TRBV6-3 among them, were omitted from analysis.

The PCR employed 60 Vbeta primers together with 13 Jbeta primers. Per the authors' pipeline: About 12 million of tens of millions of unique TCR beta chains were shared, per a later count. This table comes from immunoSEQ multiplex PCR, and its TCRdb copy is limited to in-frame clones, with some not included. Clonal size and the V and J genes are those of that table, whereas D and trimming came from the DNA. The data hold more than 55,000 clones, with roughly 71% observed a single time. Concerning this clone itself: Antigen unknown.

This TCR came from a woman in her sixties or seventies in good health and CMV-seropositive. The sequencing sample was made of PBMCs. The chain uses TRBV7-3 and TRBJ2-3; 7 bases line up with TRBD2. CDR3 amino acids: CASSLSSGFTDTQYF. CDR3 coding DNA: TGTGCCAGCAGCTTAAGTAGCGGGTTCACAGATACGCAGTATTTT.